This T cell receptor (beta chain) was observed in a study of glioma-infiltrating T cells after dendritic cell vaccination. Selection required adequate fresh-frozen tumor tissue plus more than two years' survival data. Sequenced by immunoSEQ multiplex PCR; TCRdb stores in-frame clones only, minus some. The data hold tens of thousands of clones, with about nine tenths observed a single time. Of note for this clone: Its target is unknown.

Study-level findings and limits: Survival was not directly related to TCR clonality in these patients.

Trimming took 1 base from V and 4 from J, leaving 14 bases between them. The germline V gene encodes CDR1 SGHRS and CDR2 YFSETQ. CDR3 length equals 15 residues. The sequencing used blood, collected before dendritic cell vaccination. The TCR comes from a human donor with glioblastoma. The chain joins TRBV5-1 to TRBJ1-2; perhaps TRBD1 as D (6 bases). DNA of the CDR3: TGCGCCAGCAGCTTGAATGGGGGCGAGGGCTATGGCTACACCTTC. This encodes CASSLNGGEGYGYTF.